A selection of T cell receptor beta chains follows, all from one sample in a study of shared clonotypes between healthy human individuals. Measured with immunoSEQ multiplex PCR; TCRdb has only the in-frame clones, and not every one. The sample records millions of clones, about 95% being singletons. Sequencing was done on a sample of naive CD8+ T cells sorted from blood. These TCRs come from a man aged 18 to 35 in good health. The CDR3 runs from the conserved cysteine through the conserved F or W. The order of the fields is CDR3 length, clone size, V gene, D gene, J gene, CDR3 DNA, CDR3 protein. D genes are given only for firm matches. Size values are once, few and many counts, or a class for expanded clones, and some rows have none.

length: 12; size: .; V: TRBV29-1; D: .; J: TRBJ1-2; DNA: TGCAGCGTTAGGAGTATAATCTATGGCTACACCTTC; CDR3: CSVRSIIYGYTF
length: 17; size: .; V: TRBV27; D: TRBD2; J: TRBJ2-7; DNA: TGTGCCAGCAGTCACGGGACTAGCGGGGGGTCCCCCTACGAGCAGTACTTC; CDR3: CASSHGTSGGSPYEQYF
length: 15; size: .; V: TRBV6-1; D: TRBD1; J: TRBJ1-1; DNA: TGTGCCAGCATATGGGACAGGGCTTGGAGAACTGAAGCTTTCTTT; CDR3: CASIWDRAWRTEAFF
length: 16; size: .; V: TRBV11-1; D: .; J: TRBJ2-1; DNA: TGTGCCAGCAGCTTCGGACCTGCCAGCTCCTACAATGAGCAGTTCTTC; CDR3: CASSFGPASSYNEQFF
length: 16; size: once; V: TRBV5-1; D: TRBD1; J: TRBJ1-1; DNA: TGCGCCAGCAGCTTCGAGCCGGGACAGGGTGTCACTGAAGCTTTCTTT; CDR3: CASSFEPGQGVTEAFF
length: 14; size: once; V: TRBV5-1; D: .; J: TRBJ1-1; DNA: TGCGCCAGCAGCTTGGGCGGGGAGGGCACTGAAGCTTTCTTT; CDR3: CASSLGGEGTEAFF
length: 11; size: once; V: TRBV5-6; D: .; J: TRBJ1-1; DNA: TGTGCCAGCACCAGCGGACAGGAAGCTTTCTTT; CDR3: CASTSGQEAFF
length: 12; size: once; V: TRBV10-3; D: .; J: TRBJ2-1; DNA: TGTGCCATCAGTGGAGAAGACAATGAGCAGTTCTTC; CDR3: CAISGEDNEQFF
length: 14; size: .; V: TRBV5-1; D: .; J: TRBJ2-5; DNA: TGCGCCAGCGACACGACAGGGACTGGGGAGACCCAGTACTTC; CDR3: CASDTTGTGETQYF
length: 15; size: once; V: TRBV11-3; D: .; J: TRBJ1-1; DNA: TGTGCCAGCAGCTCCAGGGGATGGGGGAACACTGAAGCTTTCTTT; CDR3: CASSSRGWGNTEAFF
length: 14; size: .; V: TRBV5-1; D: .; J: TRBJ2-5; DNA: TGCGCCAGCAGCTTAGTAAGCGCTTGGGAGACCCAGTACTTC; CDR3: CASSLVSAWETQYF
length: 15; size: .; V: TRBV7-8; D: .; J: TRBJ2-2; DNA: TGTGCCAGCAGCACTCGGGTCGGCTCCACCGGGGAGCTGTTTTTT; CDR3: CASSTRVGSTGELFF
length: 14; size: .; V: TRBV7-8; D: .; J: TRBJ2-7; DNA: TGTGCCAGCAGCTTAGTACAGGGTTCCTACGAGCAGTACTTC; CDR3: CASSLVQGSYEQYF
length: 13; size: .; V: TRBV10-2; D: .; J: TRBJ2-1; DNA: TGCGCCAGCAGCCCCCCAGAATACAATGAGCAGTTCTTC; CDR3: CASSPPEYNEQFF
length: 18; size: .; V: TRBV30; D: .; J: TRBJ2-6; DNA: TGTGCCTGGAGCGGGGTAGAGACATTCCTCTCTGGGGCCAACGTCCTGACTTTC; CDR3: CAWSGVETFLSGANVLTF
length: 16; size: .; V: TRBV28; D: TRBD2; J: TRBJ2-7; DNA: TGTGCCAGCACGACCCCTTTCGAGCGGGGGGACTACGAGCAGTACTTC; CDR3: CASTTPFERGDYEQYF
length: 17; size: once; V: TRBV4-2; D: TRBD2; J: TRBJ2-2; DNA: TGTGCCAGCAGCCAATCTTATAGCGGGGGGGCGACTCGGGAGCTGTTTTTT; CDR3: CASSQSYSGGATRELFF
length: 12; size: few; V: TRBV30; D: .; J: TRBJ2-2; DNA: TGTGCCTGGAATACGAACGCCGGGGAGCTGTTTTTT; CDR3: CAWNTNAGELFF
length: 11; size: .; V: TRBV15; D: .; J: TRBJ2-7; DNA: TGTGCCACCGGGTCGGACTACGAGCAGTACTTC; CDR3: CATGSDYEQYF
length: 17; size: .; V: TRBV7-6; D: .; J: TRBJ2-1; DNA: TGTGCCAGCAGCCCTCTTTCAGGCGGACGCTCCTACAATGAGCAGTTCTTC; CDR3: CASSPLSGGRSYNEQFF
length: 13; size: .; V: TRBV5-1; D: .; J: TRBJ2-1; DNA: TGCGCCAGCAGCGCCACCGGCTACAATGAGCAGTTCTTC; CDR3: CASSATGYNEQFF
length: 14; size: few; V: TRBV27; D: .; J: TRBJ1-5; DNA: TGTGCCAGCAGTCCCCGCAGGGAGGATCAGCCCCAGCATTTT; CDR3: CASSPRREDQPQHF
length: 13; size: .; V: TRBV13; D: .; J: TRBJ1-1; DNA: TGTGCCAGCAGTTTCGACAAGAACACTGAAGCTTTCTTT; CDR3: CASSFDKNTEAFF
length: 13; size: .; V: TRBV6-5; D: .; J: TRBJ1-2; DNA: TGTGCCAGCAGCCCCCGCCAAGGGTTGGGCTACACCTTC; CDR3: CASSPRQGLGYTF
length: 16; size: .; V: TRBV29-1; D: TRBD2; J: TRBJ2-1; DNA: TGCAGCGTTGAAAATGGTGCGCGGGGGGGCGGTTATGAGCAGTTCTTC; CDR3: CSVENGARGGGYEQFF
length: 12; size: .; V: TRBV5-4; D: .; J: TRBJ1-2; DNA: TGTGCCAGCAGGAGTGGTGAAGGGGGCTACACCTTC; CDR3: CASRSGEGGYTF
length: 13; size: .; V: TRBV4-1; D: .; J: TRBJ1-6; DNA: TGCGCCAGCAGCCAAGGGGCAACACTCAATTTCTACTTT; CDR3: CASSQGATLNFYF
length: 18; size: .; V: TRBV11-2; D: TRBD2; J: TRBJ2-3; DNA: TGTGCCAGCAGCTTAGCTCCACTAGCGGGAGGGAAAACAGATACGCAGTATTTT; CDR3: CASSLAPLAGGKTDTQYF
length: 16; size: .; V: TRBV5-4; D: .; J: TRBJ2-2; DNA: TGTGCCAGCAGCCCCGGGTTAGCGGTGAACACCGGGGAGCTGTTTTTT; CDR3: CASSPGLAVNTGELFF
length: 15; size: .; V: TRBV29-1; D: TRBD1; J: TRBJ2-2; DNA: TGCAGCGTAGAGAGGACAGGGGGCAACACCGGGGAGCTGTTTTTT; CDR3: CSVERTGGNTGELFF
length: 16; size: .; V: TRBV13; D: TRBD2; J: TRBJ2-7; DNA: TGTGCCAGCAGCTTACTCGGACTAGCGGTGCCCCACGAGCAGTACTTC; CDR3: CASSLLGLAVPHEQYF
length: 14; size: .; V: TRBV5-1; D: TRBD1; J: TRBJ2-1; DNA: TGCGCCAGCAGCTTAGGACAGGGGGTCGTTGAGCAGTTCTTC; CDR3: CASSLGQGVVEQFF
length: 14; size: .; V: TRBV6-5; D: .; J: TRBJ1-5; DNA: TGTGCCAGCAGTTTTACCGCCCTCGGGCAGCCCCAGCATTTT; CDR3: CASSFTALGQPQHF
length: 15; size: .; V: TRBV7-8; D: TRBD2; J: TRBJ2-7; DNA: TGTGCCAGCAGCCCGGGGGGGCGGGGGCAGAACGAGCAGTACTTC; CDR3: CASSPGGRGQNEQYF
length: 14; size: .; V: TRBV6-5; D: TRBD2; J: TRBJ2-7; DNA: TGTGCCAGCAGTGGAGCGGGAGTGCCCTACGAGCAGTACTTC; CDR3: CASSGAGVPYEQYF
length: 13; size: .; V: TRBV27; D: .; J: TRBJ2-7; DNA: TGTGCCAGCAGTCCACTATCGCCCTACGAGCAGTACTTC; CDR3: CASSPLSPYEQYF
length: 17; size: .; V: TRBV10-3; D: TRBD2; J: TRBJ2-1; DNA: TGTGCCATCAGCGGATTTAGCGGGAGGACGTCCGGGGATGAGCAGTTCTTC; CDR3: CAISGFSGRTSGDEQFF
length: 14; size: .; V: TRBV4-3; D: .; J: TRBJ1-1; DNA: TGCGCCAGCAGCCGGTCCCGGGGGTGGACTGAAGCTTTCTTT; CDR3: CASSRSRGWTEAFF
length: 14; size: .; V: TRBV10-3; D: .; J: TRBJ2-7; DNA: TGTGCCATCAGTGACGCGGGGCCTAACAACGAGCAGTACTTC; CDR3: CAISDAGPNNEQYF
length: 15; size: .; V: TRBV4-2; D: .; J: TRBJ2-7; DNA: TGTGCCAGCAGCCAAGGCCCCCTCGGGGTGGAATGGCAGTACTTC; CDR3: CASSQGPLGVEWQYF
length: 16; size: .; V: TRBV27; D: TRBD2; J: TRBJ2-3; DNA: TGTGCCAGCAGTCCAGAGGCTAGCGGGGAATCAGATACGCAGTATTTT; CDR3: CASSPEASGESDTQYF
length: 18; size: .; V: TRBV27; D: .; J: TRBJ2-3; DNA: TGTGCCAGCAGTGCGTCCCGCCCCCCGCGGTTTAGCACAGATACGCAGTATTTT; CDR3: CASSASRPPRFSTDTQYF